A selection of T cell receptor beta chains follows, all from one sample in a study of molecular identifiers for immune sequencing clone quantification. Each CDR3 protein gets one entry after TCRdb re-called the PCR reads with MiXCR. The repertoire includes 80,000 to 100,000 distinct CDR3 sequences, 24% of them detected once, and about 0.99% sits in the top ten. Sequencing was done on a sample of naive CD8+ T cells from blood, with Jurkat cell RNA spiked in. The receptor source for this set is a human donor in good health. Some libraries in this study had Jurkat cell RNA spiked in. Each CDR3 is given with its conserved first and last residue. Fields, in order: J gene, D gene, clone size, V gene, CDR3 protein, CDR3 DNA. The D gene is left open where the match is weak. A row's size may be missing; if present it is once, few, many or a size class.

>TRBJ1-1|.|many|TRBV4-3
CASSHGDGPEAFF
TGCGCCAGCAGCCACGGAGATGGACCTGAAGCTTTCTTT
>TRBJ2-7|.|many|TRBV14
CASSPRVQYEQYF
TGTGCCAGCAGCCCAAGGGTCCAGTACGAGCAGTACTTC
>TRBJ2-7|.|.|TRBV4-1
CASSQELRTVDEQYF
TGCGCCAGCAGCCAAGAACTCCGTACTGTCGACGAGCAGTACTTC
>TRBJ2-3|TRBD2|many|TRBV7-9
CASSPEGLAGGDTQYF
TGTGCCAGCAGCCCAGAGGGACTAGCGGGAGGAGATACGCAGTATTTT
>TRBJ2-3|.|many|TRBV6-5
CASSRADTQYF
TGTGCCAGCAGCCGCGCAGATACGCAGTATTTT
>TRBJ1-5|.|many|TRBV5-8
CASSLAGIYQPQHF
TGTGCCAGCAGCTTGGCGGGGATATATCAGCCCCAGCATTTT
>TRBJ2-3|TRBD1|many|TRBV7-2
CASSFGTANTDTQYF
TGTGCCAGCAGCTTCGGGACAGCCAACACAGATACGCAGTATTTT
>TRBJ2-1|.|many|TRBV4-3
CASSQDVFYEQFF
TGCGCCAGCAGCCAAGATGTTTTCTATGAGCAGTTCTTC
>TRBJ1-2|TRBD1|many|TRBV4-1
CASSPITGAGGYTF
TGCGCCAGCAGCCCAATCACAGGGGCAGGAGGCTACACCTTC
>TRBJ2-7|TRBD2|many|TRBV7-2
CASSAMPAGVHEQYF
TGTGCCAGCAGCGCGATGCCAGCGGGAGTACACGAGCAGTACTTC
>TRBJ2-1|TRBD2|many|TRBV6-5
CASSSSSGLGNEQFF
TGTGCCAGCAGTTCCTCTAGCGGTCTGGGCAATGAGCAGTTCTTC
>TRBJ2-1|.|.|TRBV4-1
CASSQDPSPYNEQPF
TGCGCCAGCAGCCAAGATCCCTCGCCTTACAATGAGCAGCCCTTC
>TRBJ2-6|.|few|TRBV27
CASSLHPRTSGANVLTF
TGTGCCAGCAGTTTGCATCCCAGGACCTCTGGGGCCAACGTCCTGACTTTC
>TRBJ2-7|.|many|TRBV20-1
CSATPGRRSYEQYF
TGCAGTGCTACTCCGGGACGTCGCTCCTACGAGCAGTACTTC
>TRBJ1-1|.|.|TRBV20-1
CSAGRTGTEALF
TGCAGTGCTGGAAGGACGGGCACTGAAGCTCTCTTT
>TRBJ1-1|.|many|TRBV7-9
CASSLGRGEAFF
TGTGCCAGCAGCTTAGGCAGGGGTGAAGCTTTCTTT
>TRBJ2-7|TRBD1|many|TRBV27
CASSLFPGQGSGQYF
TGTGCCAGCAGTTTATTTCCGGGACAGGGGTCGGGGCAGTACTTC
>TRBJ2-1|.|.|TRBV27
CASSLSSLAIHNEQFF
TGTGCCAGCAGTTTATCGAGTCTAGCCATCCACAATGAGCAGTTCTTC
>TRBJ2-7|.|many|TRBV5-4
CASTWAGSYEQYF
TGTGCCAGCACTTGGGCGGGGTCCTACGAGCAGTACTTC
>TRBJ2-3|.|many|TRBV6-2/TRBV6-3
CASRTMTGGDTQYF
TGTGCCAGCAGGACTATGACTGGAGGAGATACGCAGTATTTT
>TRBJ2-2|.|many|TRBV4-3
CASSLVRGNTGELFF
TGCGCCAGCAGCCTCGTACGGGGTAACACCGGGGAGCTGTTTTTT
>TRBJ1-1|TRBD1|few|TRBV13
CASSPAGGRGMNTEAFF
TGTGCCAGCAGCCCCGCCGGGGGCAGGGGGATGAACACTGAAGCTTTCTTT
>TRBJ2-1|.|.|TRBV12-3/TRBV12-4
CASTSDTYNEQFF
TGTGCCAGCACCTCTGACACGTACAATGAGCAGTTCTTC
>TRBJ1-2|.|.|TRBV5-3
CASSLNNQGLNYGYTF
TGTGCCAGCAGCTTAAATAACCAGGGACTAAACTATGGCTACACCTTC